A selection of T cell receptor beta chains follows, all from one sample in a study of identical twins. One entry per CDR3 protein, called by TCRdb with MiXCR from the 5' RACE reads. The sample comprises 500,000 to 700,000 distinct CDR3 sequences, roughly 7.2% of which are singletons, and 1.6% rests with the top ten. Separately, the same data were catalogued under a study of yellow fever vaccine responses in identical twins.

Sequenced input: PBMCs. The receptors come from a woman aged 18-29 years in good health. Both conserved end residues are part of each CDR3. A D gene is named only where the DNA matches it firmly. Clone size is shown for a subset of rows, as once, few, many or a class of expanded clone.

V	J	length	D	size	DNA	CDR3
TRBV29-1	TRBJ1-1	12	-	many	TGCAGCGTTGCCCAGATGAACACTGAAGCTTTCTTT	CSVAQMNTEAFF
TRBV28	TRBJ1-6	15	-	-	TGTGCCAGCAGTTTAGGGTCCCTCCTAAATTCACCCCTCCACTTT	CASSLGSLLNSPLHF
TRBV28	TRBJ1-1	15	-	few	TGTGCCAGCAGTTTTCGCGACGTCCTGAACACTGAAGCTTTCTTT	CASSFRDVLNTEAFF
TRBV3-1	TRBJ2-4	17	TRBD2	many	TGTGCCAGCAGCCACAGACTAGCGGGCCTAGCCAAAAACATTCAGTACTTC	CASSHRLAGLAKNIQYF
TRBV10-3	TRBJ2-1	13	TRBD1	many	TGTGCCACGGGACAGGGAGACGTTAATGAGCAGTTCTTC	CATGQGDVNEQFF
TRBV15	TRBJ2-1	14	-	-	TGTGCCACCAGCAGAGCAGGAACCGGCAATGAGCAGTTCTTC	CATSRAGTGNEQFF
TRBV20-1	TRBJ2-5	13	-	few	TGCAGTGCTAGAAGTAAACTCCAAGAGACCCAGTACTTC	CSARSKLQETQYF
TRBV24-1	TRBJ2-3	16	-	few	TGTGCCACCAGTGATATGCGAGGGCTTAGGGCAGATACGCAGTATTTT	CATSDMRGLRADTQYF
TRBV5-1	TRBJ1-1	14	TRBD1	many	TGCGCCAGCAGCTTGGGGACAGGGATCACTGAAGCTTTCTTT	CASSLGTGITEAFF
TRBV12-3/TRBV12-4	TRBJ2-2	12	-	few	TGTGCCGCCAAACTTGGCACCGGGGAGCTGTTTTTT	CAAKLGTGELFF
TRBV7-6	TRBJ2-3	13	-	few	TGTGCCAGCAGCTTAAGTGGCGTCGGTACGCAGTATTTT	CASSLSGVGTQYF
TRBV29-1	TRBJ2-2	13	TRBD1	many	TGCAGCGCTGGCAGGGGGCTTGGCGGGGAGCTGTTTTTT	CSAGRGLGGELFF
TRBV24-1	TRBJ1-1	14	TRBD1	many	TGTGCCACCAGTGGGACAGGGGGCAACACTGAAGCTTTCTTT	CATSGTGGNTEAFF
TRBV2	TRBJ2-1	16	TRBD2	-	TGTGCCAGCGGACGGGAGGCGACTCGTACCTACAATGAGCAGTTCTTC	CASGREATRTYNEQFF
TRBV11-2	TRBJ2-3	16	TRBD2	many	TGTGCCAGCAGCTTAGAGACTAGCGGGGTCACAGATACGCAGTATTTT	CASSLETSGVTDTQYF
TRBV11-3	TRBJ2-1	17	-	-	TGTGCCAGCAGCTTAGAATGGGTGACAGGCCCTAGCTATGAGCAGTTCTTC	CASSLEWVTGPSYEQFF
TRBV7-2	TRBJ2-3	13	-	many	TGTGCCAGCAGCTTAACTATCACAGATACGCAGTATTTT	CASSLTITDTQYF
TRBV29-1	TRBJ2-3	14	-	many	TGCAGCGTTGAAGGGGGGCCGGGCACAGATACGCAGTATTTT	CSVEGGPGTDTQYF
TRBV12-3/TRBV12-4	TRBJ2-2	14	-	many	TGTGCCAGCAGTCCCCAAGGGACGCCCGGGGAGCTGTTTTTT	CASSPQGTPGELFF
TRBV12-3/TRBV12-4	TRBJ2-3	15	TRBD1	many	TGTGCCAGCAGTCCCTCAGGGGGTTGGACAGATACGCAGTATTTT	CASSPSGGWTDTQYF
TRBV20-1	TRBJ2-3	13	-	few	TGCAGTGCTAGAGATGGCCGAACAGATACGCAGTATTTT	CSARDGRTDTQYF
TRBV4-1	TRBJ2-1	12	-	many	TGCGCCAGCAGCCCTAACCACAATGAGCAGTTCTTC	CASSPNHNEQFF
TRBV21-1	TRBJ1-1	16	-	-	TGTGCCAGCAGCAAAGCAGGGACAGGAGAGAACACTGAAGCTTTCTTT	CASSKAGTGENTEAFF
TRBV7-2	TRBJ2-7	15	-	-	TGTGCCAGCAGCTTATATACGGGAGTAGCCTACGAGCAGTACTTC	CASSLYTGVAYEQYF
TRBV10-2	TRBJ2-5	16	TRBD1	-	TGCGCCAGCAGCCCCGGACAGGCGACAGCCCAAGAGACCCAGTACTTC	CASSPGQATAQETQYF
TRBV9	TRBJ2-5	15	-	few	TGTGCCAGCAGCGGGGAAGGTGGAGGACAAGAGACCCAGTACTTC	CASSGEGGGQETQYF
TRBV7-3	TRBJ2-3	15	-	few	TGTGCCAGCAGCTTACCTAGCGCAGGCACAGATACGCAGTATTTT	CASSLPSAGTDTQYF
TRBV2	TRBJ1-6	15	TRBD1	many	TGTGCCAGCAGCGTACCCCGGGACAGAAATTCACCCCTCCACTTT	CASSVPRDRNSPLHF
TRBV20-1	TRBJ2-2	16	TRBD2	few	TGCAGTGCTAGAGAACGCGGGAGGGCCGACACCGGGGAGCTGTTTTTT	CSARERGRADTGELFF
TRBV5-1	TRBJ2-1	16	-	-	TGCGCCAGCAGCTTAGGCGGAGCGACCTCCTACAATGAGCAGTTCTTC	CASSLGGATSYNEQFF
TRBV5-1	TRBJ2-2	16	TRBD2	many	TGCGCCAGCAGCTTGGCTACGACTAGCCTAACCGGGGAGCTGTTTTTT	CASSLATTSLTGELFF
TRBV12-3/TRBV12-4	TRBJ2-1	15	TRBD2	-	TGTGCCAGCAGTTTAACCCAGCGGGACTACAATGAGCAGTTCTTC	CASSLTQRDYNEQFF
TRBV20-1	TRBJ1-2	17	TRBD1	-	TGCTGTGCTAGTGCCAAAGACGGGACAGGTTCCCTAGGCGGCTACACCTTC	CCASAKDGTGSLGGYTF
TRBV19	TRBJ2-3	14	TRBD2	-	TGTGCCAGTACCGAGAGCGGGATTAAAGATACGCAGTATTTT	CASTESGIKDTQYF
TRBV7-9	TRBJ2-7	14	-	many	TGTGCCAGCAGCAACGGGGGATCCTCCTACGAGCAGTACTTC	CASSNGGSSYEQYF
TRBV20-1	TRBJ2-2	12	-	-	TGCAGTGCTAGAGTAAACACCGGGGAGCTGTTTTTT	CSARVNTGELFF
TRBV3-1	TRBJ2-3	14	-	few	TGTGCCAGCAGCCAACTTAGGAGCACAGATACGCAGTATTTT	CASSQLRSTDTQYF
TRBV7-2	TRBJ2-1	15	-	many	TGTGCCAGCAGCCCACGGACTACCTCCTACAATGAGCAGTTCTTC	CASSPRTTSYNEQFF
TRBV20-1	TRBJ2-4	12	-	many	TGCAGTGCTAGTGATAGTTTGAACATTCAGTACTTC	CSASDSLNIQYF
TRBV27	TRBJ2-2	15	-	few	TGTGCCAGCAGTTTACTCACGACCAACACCGGGGAGCTGTTTTTT	CASSLLTTNTGELFF
TRBV20-1	TRBJ2-1	16	-	many	TGCAGTGCTAGAGATGGCCTAGTCCACTCCTACAATGAGCAGTTCTTC	CSARDGLVHSYNEQFF
TRBV27	TRBJ1-6	16	TRBD1	few	TGTGCCAGCAGACCACAGGGGGGATTTCAAAACTCACCCCTCCACTTT	CASRPQGGFQNSPLHF
TRBV2	TRBJ2-7	13	-	many	TGTGCCAGCAGTGGGGGTGGCTCCTACGAGCAGTACTTC	CASSGGGSYEQYF
TRBV9	TRBJ2-5	15	TRBD1	-	TGTGCCAGCAGCGCCGGACAGGGGAATTGGGAGACCCAGTACTTC	CASSAGQGNWETQYF
TRBV24-1	TRBJ2-7	20	TRBD1	few	TGTGCCACCAGTGATCGCCGGTATATGGGCAGGGACAGCCAAACCTACGAGCAGTACTTC	CATSDRRYMGRDSQTYEQYF
TRBV9	TRBJ2-1	16	TRBD2	many	TGTGCCAGCAGTAGAGCGGGGGGATTCTCCTACAATGAGCAGTTCTTC	CASSRAGGFSYNEQFF
TRBV10-2	TRBJ2-7	12	-	-	TGCGCCAGCAGTGCAATAGCATACGAGCAGTACTTC	CASSAIAYEQYF
TRBV9	TRBJ2-7	16	-	few	TGTGCCAGCAGCGTAGGGGTCAGCGGGCCTTCCTACGAGCAGTACTTC	CASSVGVSGPSYEQYF
TRBV24-1	TRBJ2-1	18	TRBD2	many	TGTGCCACCAGTGATTCGCCCCGGGGAGCGGGGGGTTCGAATGAGCAGTTCTTC	CATSDSPRGAGGSNEQFF
TRBV5-1	TRBJ2-3	15	TRBD1	many	TGCGCCAGCAGCAAGAGGACAGGGGCCGCCGATACGCAGTATTTT	CASSKRTGAADTQYF
TRBV5-6	TRBJ2-5	15	TRBD2	-	TGTGCCAGCAGCAGAATAGCGGGAGGCAAAGAGACCCAGTACTTC	CASSRIAGGKETQYF
TRBV2	TRBJ2-7	13	-	-	TGTGCCAGCTGTGAAAGGGGGGTCTACGAGCAGTACTTC	CASCERGVYEQYF
TRBV2	TRBJ2-1	16	TRBD2	few	TGTGCCAGCAGTGAAGGGGGACTAGCGGGTCGCAATGAGCAGTTCTTC	CASSEGGLAGRNEQFF
TRBV29-1	TRBJ2-1	15	-	few	TGCAGCGTTGTCGTATGGGCAGGGGCCTACAATGAGCAGTTCTTC	CSVVVWAGAYNEQFF
TRBV12-3/TRBV12-4	TRBJ2-4	15	TRBD2	many	TGTGCCAGCAGTTTGTTGGCTAGCGGGGCCTTCATTCAGTACTTC	CASSLLASGAFIQYF
TRBV2	TRBJ2-1	16	TRBD1	many	TGTGCCAGCAGTCCGATGGTTGGACAGGGGTCGAATGAGCAGTTCTTC	CASSPMVGQGSNEQFF
TRBV19	TRBJ2-3	11	-	-	TGTGCCAGTAGTATGGACTATACGCAGTATTTT	CASSMDYTQYF